This TCR beta chain came from a study of cytomegalovirus exposure and HLA in healthy donors. The CDR3 totals 12 residues. V was clipped by 7 bases and J by 4 bases, with 8 bases between them. Germline loops: CDR1 MDHEN, CDR2 SYDVKM. PCR employed 60 Vbeta and 13 Jbeta primers. The data were produced by immunoSEQ multiplex PCR, yet TCRdb's version contains in-frame clones alone and is incomplete. The sample totals 160,000 or so clones; its top ten clones hold about 2%. This sequence originates from a man aged 25 to 40 in good health and CMV-seronegative. This chain links TRBV28 with TRBJ1-5; tentatively, D is TRBD1 (5 bases). The specimen was PBMCs. CDR3 sequence reads: CASISGNQPQHF. CDR3 sequence (DNA): TGTGCCAGCATTTCAGGGAATCAGCCCCAGCATTTT.